A selection of T cell receptor beta chains follows, all from one sample in a study of blood T cell repertoires in COVID-19. Libraries were prepared by immunoSEQ multiplex PCR; TCRdb keeps only in-frame clonotypes and omits some of them. The table lists 220,000 or so clones, almost 90% of them singletons, with approximately 15% in the top ten. Material: PBMCs or T cells enriched from blood (not recorded which). These TCRs come from a woman aged 50 to 60 with acute COVID-19. Each CDR3 is given without its conserved first and last residue. D genes are given only for firm matches.

>-|TRBV18|TRBJ1-1|12
ASSPSPGNTEAF
>-|TRBV9|TRBJ1-3|13
ASSPSGSSGNTIY
>TRBD2|TRBV5-1|TRBJ2-5|12
ASSFSGMGETQY
>-|TRBV12-3/TRBV12-4|TRBJ1-1|9
ASSLRVEAF
>TRBD1|TRBV7-8|TRBJ1-1|13
ASSFGRQGGTEAF
>TRBD2|TRBV7-9|TRBJ2-3|14
ASSRHNSGRGDTQY
>-|TRBV5-4|TRBJ1-5|13
ASRALLRSNQPQH
>-|TRBV28|TRBJ1-3|12
ADQQGRKGNTIY
>TRBD1|TRBV6-2/TRBV6-3|TRBJ1-5|13
ASSYDRGDNQPQH
>TRBD2|TRBV7-2|TRBJ2-1|12
ASSPGLPYNEQF
>-|TRBV28|TRBJ2-1|14
ASSLRQGSTYNEQF